Included here is one TCR beta chain sequence, with context. One junction end disagrees with the germline gene, perhaps due to a read error. This record comes from a study of blood T cell repertoires in COVID-19. Libraries were prepared by immunoSEQ multiplex PCR; TCRdb keeps only in-frame clonotypes and omits some of them. The sample holds roughly 280,000 clones, roughly nine tenths seen once. The CDR3 is 16 residues long. Those enrolled, adults aged roughly 18 to 90 years, came from about 24 US areas. Participant reports of clinical history set cohort assignment. V usage is TRBV23-1 and J usage is TRBJ1-5; the D is unclear. TRBV23-1 is placed among ORFs of uncertain function. The origin of this receptor is a woman aged 55-69 years who had recovered from COVID-19. Source material: PBMCs or T cells enriched from blood (not recorded which). CDR3: CASSKSRSYSNQPQHF. The CDR3 nucleotides read TGCGCCAGCAGTAAATCCAGGTCATATAGCAATCAGCCCCAGCATTTT.